This TCR beta chain was retrieved from a study of shared clonotypes between healthy human individuals. The data were produced by immunoSEQ multiplex PCR, yet TCRdb's version contains in-frame clones alone and is incomplete. The table lists hundreds of thousands of clones, approximately 96% of them singletons, with about 0.11% in the top ten. Study-wide results and limits: A reduction in generation probabilities was seen for non-shared clonotypes relative to those shared by all four donors.

Germline lookup yields CDR1 LNHDA and CDR2 SQIVND (reference sequence). V lost 7 bases, J lost 4 bases, and 17 bases lay in between. The CDR3 has 15 residues. A note on this clone: Its antigen is unknown.

CD45RO-negative cells were positively selected for CCR7, leaving out terminally differentiated effector memory CD45RA+ cells. The sample was naive CD8+ T cells sorted from blood. The rearrangement uses TRBV19 and TRBJ2-1, with TRBD2 as a possible D gene (5 bases). This clonotype was sampled from a woman under 40 in good health. The chain's CDR3 is CASTAGLSKYNEQFF. Here the CDR3 DNA reads TGTGCCAGTACGGCGGGCCTATCCAAATACAATGAGCAGTTCTTC.